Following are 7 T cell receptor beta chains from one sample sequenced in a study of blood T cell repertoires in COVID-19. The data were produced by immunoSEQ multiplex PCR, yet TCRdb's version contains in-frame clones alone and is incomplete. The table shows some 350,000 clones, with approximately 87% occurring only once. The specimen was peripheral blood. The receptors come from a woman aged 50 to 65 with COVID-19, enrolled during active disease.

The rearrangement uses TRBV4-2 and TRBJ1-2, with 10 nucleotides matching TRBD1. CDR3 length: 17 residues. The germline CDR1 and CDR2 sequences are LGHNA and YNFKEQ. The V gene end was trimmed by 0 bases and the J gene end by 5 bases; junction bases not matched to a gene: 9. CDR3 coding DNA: TGTGCCAGCAGCCAAGATCCCCGGGACAGGGGCAGGTATGGCTACACCTTC. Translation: CASSQDPRDRGRYGYTF.

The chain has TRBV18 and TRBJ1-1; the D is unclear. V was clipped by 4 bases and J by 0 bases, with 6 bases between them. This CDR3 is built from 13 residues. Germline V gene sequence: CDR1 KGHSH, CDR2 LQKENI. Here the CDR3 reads CASSQSLNTEAFF. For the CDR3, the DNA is TGTGCCAGCTCACAATCTTTGAACACTGAAGCTTTCTTT.

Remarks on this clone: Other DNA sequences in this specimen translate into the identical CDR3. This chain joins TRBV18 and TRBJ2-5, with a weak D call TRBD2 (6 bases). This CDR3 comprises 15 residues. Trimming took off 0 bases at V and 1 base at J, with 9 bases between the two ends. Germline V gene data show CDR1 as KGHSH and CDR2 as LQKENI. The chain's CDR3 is CASSPPSSGQETQYF. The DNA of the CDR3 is TGTGCCAGCTCACCACCTAGTAGCGGCCAAGAGACCCAGTACTTC. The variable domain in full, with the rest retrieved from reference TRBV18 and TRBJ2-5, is NAGVMQNPRHLVRRRGQEARLRCSPMKGHSHVYWYRQLPEEGLKFMVYLQKENIIDESGMPKERFSAEFPKEGPSILRIQQVVRGDSAAYFCASSPPSSGQETQYFGPGTRLLVL.

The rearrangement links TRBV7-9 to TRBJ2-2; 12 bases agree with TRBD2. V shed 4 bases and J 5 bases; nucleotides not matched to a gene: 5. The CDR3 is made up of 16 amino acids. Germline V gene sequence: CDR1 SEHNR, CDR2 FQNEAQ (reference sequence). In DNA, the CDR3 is TGTGCCAGCAGCTATCTAGCGGGAGGGAGGACCGGGGAGCTGTTTTTT. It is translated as CASSYLAGGRTGELFF.

DNA for the CDR3: TGTGCCAGCAGCTTATTGGACAGGGCCGGGGAGCTGTTTTTT. Translating it yields CASSLLDRAGELFF. V gene TRBV11-3 combines with J gene TRBJ2-2; 8 nucleotides line up with TRBD1. Looked up from germline, CDR1 is SGHNT and CDR2 is YENEEA. Losses at the gene ends were 2 bases for V and 6 bases for J; bases not matched to a gene: 2. This CDR3 has 14 residues.

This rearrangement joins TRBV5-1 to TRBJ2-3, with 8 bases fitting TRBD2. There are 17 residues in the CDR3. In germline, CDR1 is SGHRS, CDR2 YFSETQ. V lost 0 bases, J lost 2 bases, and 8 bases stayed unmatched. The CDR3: CASSLDPTGGLTDTQYF. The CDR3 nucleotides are TGCGCCAGCAGCTTGGATCCTACGGGAGGGCTCACAGATACGCAGTATTTT.

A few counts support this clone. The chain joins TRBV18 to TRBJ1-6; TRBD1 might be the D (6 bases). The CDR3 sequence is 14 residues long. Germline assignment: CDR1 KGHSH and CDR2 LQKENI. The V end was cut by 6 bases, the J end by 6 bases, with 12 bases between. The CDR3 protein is CASSHGQINSPLHF. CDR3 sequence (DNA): TGTGCCAGCTCCCACGGACAGATTAATTCACCCCTCCACTTT.